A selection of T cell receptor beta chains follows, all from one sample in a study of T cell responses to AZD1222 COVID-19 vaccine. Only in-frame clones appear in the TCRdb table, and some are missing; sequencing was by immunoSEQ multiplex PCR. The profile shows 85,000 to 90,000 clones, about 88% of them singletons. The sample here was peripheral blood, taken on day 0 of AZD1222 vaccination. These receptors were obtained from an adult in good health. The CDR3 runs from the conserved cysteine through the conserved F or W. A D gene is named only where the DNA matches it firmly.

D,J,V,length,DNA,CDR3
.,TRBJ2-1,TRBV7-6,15,TGTGCCAGCAGCTTAGGCGGTGGCTATGAGCATGAGCAGTTCTTC,CASSLGGGYEHEQFF
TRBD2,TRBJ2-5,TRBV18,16,TGTGCCAGCTCCCCAGGGACTAGCCGGTACCCAGAGACCCAGTACTTC,CASSPGTSRYPETQYF
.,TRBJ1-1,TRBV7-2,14,TGTGCCAGCAGCTTCCAGGCGGGGCAAACTGAAGCTTTCTTT,CASSFQAGQTEAFF
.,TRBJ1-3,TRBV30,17,TGTGCCTGGAAGACCTCGGGACACCTGAGCTCTGGAAACACCATATATTTT,CAWKTSGHLSSGNTIYF
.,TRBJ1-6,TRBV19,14,TGTGCCAGTACGATCGACTCCTATAATTCACCCCTCCACTTT,CASTIDSYNSPLHF
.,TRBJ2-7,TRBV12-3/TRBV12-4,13,TGTGCCAGCAGCCGGGCCCTGCGTTACGAGCAGTACTTC,CASSRALRYEQYF
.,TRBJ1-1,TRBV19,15,TGTGCCAGTAGTATAGATTTCAGGGTAGAGGCTGAAGCTTTCTTT,CASSIDFRVEAEAFF
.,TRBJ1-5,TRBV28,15,TGTGCCAGCAGTGAGGCCCACCTGATCGGCGGGCCCCAGCATTTT,CASSEAHLIGGPQHF
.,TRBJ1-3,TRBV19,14,TGTGCCAGTACGCGTCAGCCTGCTGGAAACACCATATATTTT,CASTRQPAGNTIYF
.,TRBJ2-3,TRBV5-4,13,TGTGCCAGCAGCTTGGTCCCAGCAGATACGCAGTATTTT,CASSLVPADTQYF
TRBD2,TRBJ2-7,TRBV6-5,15,TGTGCCAGCAGCCCCCTAGCGGGAGGTCCTTACGAGCAGTACTTC,CASSPLAGGPYEQYF
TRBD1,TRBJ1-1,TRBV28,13,TGTGCCAGCAGTACGACAGGGGGCGTTGAAGCTTTCTTT,CASSTTGGVEAFF